This T cell receptor beta chain was sequenced in a study of response to subunit inactivated influenza vaccine. Regarding the study as a whole: A suggestion made by the authors is that each seasonal influenza vaccination recruits few new T cells.

The trim removed 4 bases at V and 5 bases at J, leaving 8 bases unmatched. The CDR3 contains 16 residues. This clonotype was recorded a few times. Its cognate antigen is unknown. TCRdb used MiXCR to reprocess the RT-PCR reads, holding one entry per CDR3 protein. The sample holds roughly 500,000 distinct CDR3 sequences, approximately 17% seen once. Sample: CD4+ T cells sorted from PBMCs, taken less than 25 months after vaccination. This TCR came from a man aged 50 to 69 who received an inactivated influenza vaccine. This chain uses TRBV12-3 or TRBV12-4 with TRBJ2-5; 12 nucleotides agree with TRBD2. The chain's CDR3 is CASSSTSGGPGETQYF. Here the CDR3 DNA reads TGTGCCAGCAGTTCGACTAGCGGGGGCCCTGGGGAGACCCAGTACTTC.